This TCR beta chain was profiled in a study of T cells in Graves' hyperthyroidism and ophthalmopathy. Researchers took RNA transcripts and amplified the TCR beta CDR3 regions from them. The study used the HTBI primer set for a first-round RT-PCR of the TCR CDR3. One entry per CDR3 protein, called by TCRdb with MiXCR from the multiplex PCR reads. The table includes some 510,000 distinct CDR3 sequences, 46% detected once. Note on this clonotype: The antigen is undetermined.

The CDR3 runs 14 residues. Per germline, CDR1 LGHNT and CDR2 FRNRAP. Trimming took 3 bases from V and 1 from J, leaving 7 bases between them. Hyperthyroidism patients were newly diagnosed, had disease duration under 2 months, and were aged 18 to 65 years. Uncontrolled infection, other autoimmune disease, pregnancy or lactation disqualified patients from enrolment. Clinical symptoms, serum thyroxine and TRAb, thyroid ultrasound and orbital computed tomography were used for the diagnoses. Study-level points and caveats: Through a model of 13 V-J features, ophthalmopathy was separated from stable hyperthyroidism.

The sequence came from a woman aged 18-30 years with Graves' hyperthyroidism. The specimen sequenced was peripheral blood or thyroid tissue (not recorded which). This chain joins TRBV12-5 and TRBJ1-5; no reliable D call. CDR3 residues: CASGFIASNQPQHF. The CDR3 bases are TGTGCTAGTGGTTTCATTGCGAGCAATCAGCCCCAGCATTTT.